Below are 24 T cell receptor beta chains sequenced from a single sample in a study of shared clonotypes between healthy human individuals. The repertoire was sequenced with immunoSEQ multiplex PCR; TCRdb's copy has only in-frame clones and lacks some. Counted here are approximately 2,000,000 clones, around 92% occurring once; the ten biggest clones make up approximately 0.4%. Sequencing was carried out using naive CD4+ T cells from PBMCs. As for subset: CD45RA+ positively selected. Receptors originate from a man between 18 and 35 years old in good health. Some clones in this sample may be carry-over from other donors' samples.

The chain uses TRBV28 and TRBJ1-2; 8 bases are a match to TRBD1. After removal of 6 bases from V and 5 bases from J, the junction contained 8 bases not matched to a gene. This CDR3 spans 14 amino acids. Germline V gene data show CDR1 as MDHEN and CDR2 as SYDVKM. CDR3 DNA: TGTGCCAGCAGGGCCCGGGACAGGTTGTATGGCTACACCTTC. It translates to CASRARDRLYGYTF.

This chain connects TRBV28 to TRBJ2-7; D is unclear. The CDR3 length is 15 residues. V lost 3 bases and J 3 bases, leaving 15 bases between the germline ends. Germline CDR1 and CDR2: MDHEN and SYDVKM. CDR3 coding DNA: TGTGCCAGCAGTTTCCCGTTCGGCCCGGACTACGAGCAGTACTTC. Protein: CASSFPFGPDYEQYF. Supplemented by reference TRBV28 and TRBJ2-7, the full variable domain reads DVKVTQSSRYLVKRTGEKVFLECVQDMDHENMFWYRQDPGLGLRLIYFSYDVKMKEKGDIPEGYSVSREKKERFSLILESASTNQTSMYLCASSFPFGPDYEQYFGPGTRLTVT.

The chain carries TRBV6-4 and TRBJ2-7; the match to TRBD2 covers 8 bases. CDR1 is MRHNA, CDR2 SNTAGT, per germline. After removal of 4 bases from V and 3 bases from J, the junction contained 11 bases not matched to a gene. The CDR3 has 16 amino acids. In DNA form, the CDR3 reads TGTGCCAGCAGTGTAGGTTCGGGAGCGGGAGTCTACGAGCAGTACTTC. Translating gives CASSVGSGAGVYEQYF.

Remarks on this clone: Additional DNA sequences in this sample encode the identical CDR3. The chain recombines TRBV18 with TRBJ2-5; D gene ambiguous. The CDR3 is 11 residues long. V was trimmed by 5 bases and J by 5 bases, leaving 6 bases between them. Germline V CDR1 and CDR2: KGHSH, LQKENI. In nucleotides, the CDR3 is TGTGCCAGCTCAGTTTCTGAGACCCAGTACTTC. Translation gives CASSVSETQYF.

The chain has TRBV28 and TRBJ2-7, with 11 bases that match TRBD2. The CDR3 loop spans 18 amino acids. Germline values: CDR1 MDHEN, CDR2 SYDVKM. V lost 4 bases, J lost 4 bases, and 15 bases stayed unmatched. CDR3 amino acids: CASSSRLAGGLKEYEQYF. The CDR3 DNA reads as TGTGCCAGCAGTTCCCGGCTAGCGGGAGGTCTGAAGGAGTACGAGCAGTACTTC.

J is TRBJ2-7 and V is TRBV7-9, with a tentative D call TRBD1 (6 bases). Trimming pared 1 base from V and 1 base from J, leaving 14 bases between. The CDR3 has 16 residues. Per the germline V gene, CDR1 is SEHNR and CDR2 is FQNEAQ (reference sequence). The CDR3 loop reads CASSLDGTTSSYEQYF. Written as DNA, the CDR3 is TGTGCCAGCAGCTTAGATGGGACAACCTCGTCCTACGAGCAGTACTTC.

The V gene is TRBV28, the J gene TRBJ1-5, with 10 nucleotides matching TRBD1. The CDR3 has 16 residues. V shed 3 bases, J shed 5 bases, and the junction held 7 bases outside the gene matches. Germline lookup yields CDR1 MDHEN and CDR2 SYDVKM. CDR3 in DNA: TGTGCCAGCAGTTTCCTCGGGACAGGGGAACATCAGCCCCAGCATTTT. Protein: CASSFLGTGEHQPQHF.

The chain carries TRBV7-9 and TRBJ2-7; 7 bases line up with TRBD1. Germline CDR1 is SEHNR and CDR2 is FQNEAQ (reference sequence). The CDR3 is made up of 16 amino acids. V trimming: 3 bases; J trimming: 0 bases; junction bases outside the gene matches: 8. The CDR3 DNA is TGTGCCAGCAGCTTTGGCCGGACAGGCCCCTCCTACGAGCAGTACTTC. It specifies CASSFGRTGPSYEQYF.

CDR3 region: CASSPQFGETQYF. The CDR3 nucleotides are TGTGCCAGCAGCCCACAGTTCGGTGAGACCCAGTACTTC. The chain recombines TRBV7-2 with TRBJ2-5; D call uncertain. There are 13 residues in the CDR3. V lost 5 bases and J 5 bases, leaving 12 bases between the germline ends. Germline loops: CDR1 SGHTA, CDR2 FQGNSA.

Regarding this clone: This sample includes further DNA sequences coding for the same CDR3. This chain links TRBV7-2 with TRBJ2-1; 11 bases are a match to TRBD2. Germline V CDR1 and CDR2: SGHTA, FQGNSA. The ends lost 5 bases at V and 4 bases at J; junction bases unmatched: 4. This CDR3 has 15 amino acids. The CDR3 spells CASSRTSGGYNEQFF. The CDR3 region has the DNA TGTGCCAGCAGCCGCACTAGCGGGGGATACAATGAGCAGTTCTTC. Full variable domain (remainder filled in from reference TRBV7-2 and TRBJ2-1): GAGVSQSPSNKVTEKGKDVELRCDPISGHTALYWYRQSLGQGLEFLIYFQGNSAPDKSGLPSDRFSAERTGGSVSTLTIQRTQQEDSAVYLCASSRTSGGYNEQFFGPGTRLTVL.

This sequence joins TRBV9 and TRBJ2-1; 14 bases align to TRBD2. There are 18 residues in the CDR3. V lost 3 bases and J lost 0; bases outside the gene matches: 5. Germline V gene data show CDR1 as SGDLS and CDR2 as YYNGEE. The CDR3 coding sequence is TGTGCCAGCAGCGAGGGACTAGCGGGAGTTCGCTCCTACAATGAGCAGTTCTTC. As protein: CASSEGLAGVRSYNEQFF.

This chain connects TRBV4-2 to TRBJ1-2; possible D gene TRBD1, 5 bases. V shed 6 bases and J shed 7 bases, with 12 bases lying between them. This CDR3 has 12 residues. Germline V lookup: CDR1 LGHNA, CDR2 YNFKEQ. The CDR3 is CASSRGVGGYTF. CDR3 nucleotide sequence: TGTGCCAGCAGTCGGGGGGTAGGTGGCTACACCTTC.

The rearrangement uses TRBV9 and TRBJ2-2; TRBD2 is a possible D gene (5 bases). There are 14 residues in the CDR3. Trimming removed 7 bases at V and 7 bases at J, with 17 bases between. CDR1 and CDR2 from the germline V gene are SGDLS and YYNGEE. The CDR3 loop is CASGTSGMGGELFF. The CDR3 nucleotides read TGTGCCAGCGGAACGTCGGGAATGGGCGGGGAGCTGTTTTTT. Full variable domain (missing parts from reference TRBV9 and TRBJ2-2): DSGVTQTPKHLITATGQRVTLRCSPRSGDLSVYWYQQSLDQGLQFLIQYYNGEERAKGNILERFSAQQFPDLHSELNLSSLELGDSALYFCASGTSGMGGELFFGEGSRLTVL.

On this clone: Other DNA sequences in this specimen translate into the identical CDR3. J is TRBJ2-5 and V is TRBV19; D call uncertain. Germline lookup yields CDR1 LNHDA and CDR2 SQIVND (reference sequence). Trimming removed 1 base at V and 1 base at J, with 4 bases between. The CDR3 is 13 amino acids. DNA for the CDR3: TGTGCCAGTAGTATAGCCGGCCAAGAGACCCAGTACTTC. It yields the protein CASSIAGQETQYF.

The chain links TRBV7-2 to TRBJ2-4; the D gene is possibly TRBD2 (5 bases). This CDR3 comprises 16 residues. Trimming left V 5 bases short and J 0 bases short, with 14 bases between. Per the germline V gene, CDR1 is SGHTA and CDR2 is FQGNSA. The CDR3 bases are TGTGCCAGCAGCAACCGCGGACGGGAAGCCAAAAACATTCAGTACTTC. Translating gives CASSNRGREAKNIQYF.

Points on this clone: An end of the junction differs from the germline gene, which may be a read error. The CDR3 DNA reads TGCGCCAGCAGCCAAGATTCCGGGACAGGGGGCTTAGTTTTT. Residues: CASSQDSGTGGLVF. This sequence joins TRBV4-3 and TRBJ2-3; 12 bases fit TRBD1. Germline V CDR1 and CDR2: LGHNA, YSLEER. The CDR3 extends over 14 amino acids.

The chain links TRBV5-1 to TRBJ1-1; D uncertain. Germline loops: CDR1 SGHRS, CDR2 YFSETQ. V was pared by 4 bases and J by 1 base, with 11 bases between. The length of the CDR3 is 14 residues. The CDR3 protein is CASSAGRENTEAFF. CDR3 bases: TGCGCCAGCAGCGCAGGACGGGAGAACACTGAAGCTTTCTTT.

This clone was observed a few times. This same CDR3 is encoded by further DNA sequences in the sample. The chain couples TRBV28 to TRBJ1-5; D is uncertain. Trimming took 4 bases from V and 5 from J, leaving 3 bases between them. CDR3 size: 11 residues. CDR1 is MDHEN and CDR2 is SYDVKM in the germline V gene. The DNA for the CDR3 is TGTGCCAGCAGTTCCGATCAGCCCCAGCATTTT. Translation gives CASSSDQPQHF.

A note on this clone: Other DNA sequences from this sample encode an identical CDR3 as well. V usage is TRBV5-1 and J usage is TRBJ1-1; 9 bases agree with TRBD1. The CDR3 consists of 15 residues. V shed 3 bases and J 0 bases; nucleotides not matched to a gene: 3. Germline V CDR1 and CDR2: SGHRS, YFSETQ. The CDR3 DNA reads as TGCGCCAGCAGCTCGGGACAGGGTATGAACACTGAAGCTTTCTTT. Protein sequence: CASSSGQGMNTEAFF.

The CDR3 loop is CAIREGGGEQFF. Here the CDR3 DNA reads TGTGCCATCAGGGAAGGGGGAGGAGAGCAGTTCTTC. The chain carries TRBV10-3 and TRBJ2-1, with D perhaps given as TRBD1 or TRBD2 (6 bases each). V lost 6 bases and J 10 bases, leaving 13 bases between the germline ends. This CDR3 is built from 12 residues. CDR1 is ENHRY, CDR2 SYGVKD, per germline.

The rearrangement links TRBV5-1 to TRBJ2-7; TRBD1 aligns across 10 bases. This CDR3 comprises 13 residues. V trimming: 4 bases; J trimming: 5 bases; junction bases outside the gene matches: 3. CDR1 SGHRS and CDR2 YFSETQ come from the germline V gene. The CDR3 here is CASSIGTGDEQYF. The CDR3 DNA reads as TGCGCCAGCAGCATCGGGACAGGGGACGAGCAGTACTTC.

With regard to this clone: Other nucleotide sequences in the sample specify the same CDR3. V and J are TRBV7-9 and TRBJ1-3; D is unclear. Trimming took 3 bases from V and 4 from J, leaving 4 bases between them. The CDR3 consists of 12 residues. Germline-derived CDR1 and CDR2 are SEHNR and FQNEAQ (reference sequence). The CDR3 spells CASSFSGNTIYF. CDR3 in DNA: TGTGCCAGCAGCTTTTCGGGAAACACCATATATTTT.

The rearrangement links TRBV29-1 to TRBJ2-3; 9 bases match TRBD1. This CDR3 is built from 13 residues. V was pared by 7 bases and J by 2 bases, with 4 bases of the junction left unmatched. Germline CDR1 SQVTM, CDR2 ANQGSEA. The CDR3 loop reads CSAGQGTTDTQYF. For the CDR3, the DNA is TGCAGCGCCGGACAGGGGACCACAGATACGCAGTATTTT.

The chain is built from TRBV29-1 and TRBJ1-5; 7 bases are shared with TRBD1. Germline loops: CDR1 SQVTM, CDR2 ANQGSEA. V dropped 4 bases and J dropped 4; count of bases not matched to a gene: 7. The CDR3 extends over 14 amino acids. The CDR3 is CSVAAGGENQPQHF. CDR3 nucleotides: TGCAGCGTTGCCGCAGGGGGGGAGAATCAGCCCCAGCATTTT.